This TCR beta chain was retrieved from a study of early T cells in non-severe SARS-CoV-2 infection. Study-level information: Chains were unpaired, as sequencing was done on bulk RNA from unsorted whole blood. Study results and caveats: The matching step, a VDJdb search, favored anti-spike CD8 responses and missed private and CD4 specificities.

This clonotype was counted only a few times. Its antigen is still unknown. Individual cDNA molecules received unique molecular identifiers. TCRdb fed the 5' RACE reads into MiXCR, producing one record per CDR3 protein. The sample lists tens of thousands of distinct CDR3 sequences; 9% to 15% were seen once. V was pared by 1 base and J by 7 bases, with 6 bases between. Germline V gives CDR1 SGHVS, CDR2 FQNEAQ. The CDR3 length is 12 residues. The genes are TRBV7-8 and TRBJ2-3; D remains ambiguous. Sequencing was performed on whole blood, taken at baseline. The source of this sequence is an adult who was a healthcare worker with PCR-confirmed SARS-CoV-2 infection or an uninfected control (not recorded which). CDR3 sequence: CASSLEKHTQYF. CDR3 nucleotide sequence: TGTGCCAGCAGCTTAGAAAAGCATACGCAGTATTTT.